These 21 T cell receptor beta chains share one sample of origin, sequenced in a study of cytomegalovirus exposure and HLA in healthy donors. Assay used: immunoSEQ multiplex PCR; TCRdb lists only in-frame clones, some missing. The sample lists approximately 110,000 clones, 88% seen once, with about 2% in the top ten. Input material: PBMCs. Every receptor here comes from a woman aged 18 to 35 in good health and CMV-seronegative.

This chain joins TRBV27 and TRBJ2-2, with D possibly matching TRBD2 (6 bases). With 2 bases removed from V and 7 bases from J, the gap between germline ends came to 17 bases. The V gene's germline CDR1 is MNHEY and CDR2 SMNVEV (reference sequence). The CDR3 is 16 residues long. In DNA, the CDR3 is TGTGCCAGCAGTTTAGTCGCGGGAAGTAGGAACGGGGAGCTGTTTTTT. The encoded protein is CASSLVAGSRNGELFF.

The V gene is TRBV7-2, the J gene TRBJ2-3, with D tentatively TRBD2 (7 bases). The CDR3 spans 13 residues. V was trimmed by 5 bases and J by 5 bases, leaving 11 bases between them. The germline gives CDR1 SGHTA, CDR2 FQGNSA. The CDR3 nucleotides read TGTGCCAGCAGCGTGGGAGGGGGAGATACGCAGTATTTT. Amino acids: CASSVGGGDTQYF.

The chain couples TRBV19 to TRBJ1-1; 8 bases agree with TRBD1. J lost 3 bases, V lost 5 bases, and 8 bases had no gene match. The CDR3 covers 15 residues. CDR1 is LNHDA, CDR2 SQIVND, per germline (reference sequence). The CDR3 sequence is CASSYGTGFYTEAFF. The DNA of the CDR3 is TGTGCCAGTAGTTACGGGACAGGCTTCTACACTGAAGCTTTCTTT. The complete variable domain, with remaining parts taken from reference TRBV19 and TRBJ1-1, reads DGGITQSPKYLFRKEGQNVTLSCEQNLNHDAMYWYRQDPGQGLRLIYYSQIVNDFQKGDIAEGYSVSREKKESFPLTVTSAQKNPTAFYLCASSYGTGFYTEAFFGQGTRLTVV.

The V and J genes are TRBV4-1 and TRBJ2-5; 7 positions match TRBD1. Trimming cost V 1 base and J 1 base; bases outside gene matches: 12. CDR3 length: 18 residues. Germline CDR1 MGHRA, CDR2 YSYEKL. CDR3 region: CASSQGDRRGSLQETQYF. The CDR3 DNA reads as TGCGCCAGCAGCCAAGGCGATCGCAGGGGGAGCCTCCAAGAGACCCAGTACTTC.

The chain couples TRBV28 to TRBJ2-3, with 10 bases fitting TRBD1. The germline V gene has CDR1 MDHEN and CDR2 SYDVKM. Germline trimming cut 3 bases from V and 5 bases from J; bases unmatched to any gene: 8. This CDR3 has 16 residues. Here the CDR3 reads CASSFAGTGEQDTQYF. CDR3 nucleotide sequence: TGTGCCAGCAGTTTCGCCGGGACAGGGGAGCAAGATACGCAGTATTTT.

The chain employs TRBV7-2 and TRBJ1-1, with TRBD1 matching over 7 bases. This CDR3 comprises 15 residues. The V gene's germline CDR1 is SGHTA and CDR2 FQGNSA. V shed 5 bases, J shed 5 bases, and the junction held 11 bases outside the gene matches. CDR3 in amino acids: CASSPMGQFLTEAFF. As DNA, the CDR3 is TGTGCCAGCAGCCCAATGGGACAGTTTCTAACTGAAGCTTTCTTT.

This sequence joins TRBV10-3 and TRBJ2-7, with TRBD2 matching 8 bases. The V and J ends lost 7 bases and 4 bases, in that order; junction bases with no gene match: 6. CDR3 length equals 13 residues. Per the germline V gene, CDR1 is ENHRY and CDR2 is SYGVKD. The CDR3: CAIKAGELYEQYF. CDR3 DNA sequence: TGTGCCATCAAAGCGGGAGAGCTTTACGAGCAGTACTTC.

This rearrangement joins TRBV19 to TRBJ1-2; D is possibly TRBD1 (5 bases). The V gene lost 0 bases and the J gene lost 7 bases, with 9 bases spanning the gap. The CDR3 length is 13 residues. The germline V gene encodes CDR1 LNHDA and CDR2 SQIVND (reference sequence). The CDR3 spells CASSIDRVAGYTF. The CDR3 DNA sequence: TGTGCCAGTAGTATAGACAGGGTCGCTGGCTACACCTTC.

V and J are TRBV7-9 and TRBJ1-2; 9 positions agree with TRBD1. Germline trimming cut 6 bases from V and 3 bases from J; bases unmatched to any gene: 5. CDR1 is SEHNR and CDR2 is FQNEAQ in the germline V gene (reference sequence). The CDR3 is made up of 14 amino acids. CDR3 protein: CASSRQGVDYGYTF. DNA for the CDR3: TGTGCCAGCAGTCGACAGGGGGTTGACTATGGCTACACCTTC.

This rearrangement joins TRBV6-5 to TRBJ2-7; D not resolved. The CDR3 runs to 13 residues. Germline V CDR1 and CDR2: MNHEY, SVGAGI. Trimming shortened V by 3 bases and J by 7 bases, and 13 bases separated the two germline ends. CDR3 region: CASSYLRNHEQYF. CDR3 sequence (DNA): TGTGCCAGCAGTTATCTCAGAAACCATGAGCAGTACTTC.

This clone was seen only once. The chain employs TRBV6-1 and TRBJ2-7; a possible D gene is TRBD1 (5 bases). The CDR3 loop spans 15 amino acids. V lost 2 bases to trimming and J lost 2 bases, with 13 bases between them. Germline loops: CDR1 MNHNS, CDR2 SASEGT. The CDR3 sequence is CASSELPDTPYEQYF. The CDR3 DNA follows: TGTGCCAGCAGTGAACTCCCGGACACCCCCTACGAGCAGTACTTC.

The chain employs TRBV7-3 and TRBJ2-1; tentative D call: TRBD1 (7 bases). Germline V lookup: CDR1 SGHTA, CDR2 FQGTGA. The CDR3 covers 19 residues. V dropped 2 bases and J dropped 0 bases, with 20 bases sitting between them. CDR3 region: CASSLVGGGATSSYNEQFF. For the CDR3, the DNA is TGTGCCAGCAGCTTAGTAGGGGGCGGGGCCACGAGCTCCTACAATGAGCAGTTCTTC.

This clone was detected only a few times. The chain combines TRBV9 with TRBJ2-7; 8 bases agree with TRBD1. V dropped 3 bases and J dropped 3; count of bases not matched to a gene: 5. CDR3 length equals 14 residues. The V gene's germline CDR1 is SGDLS and CDR2 YYNGEE. The CDR3 DNA sequence: TGTGCCAGCAGCGCCAGGACAGGGAACTACGAGCAGTACTTC. The encoded protein is CASSARTGNYEQYF.

The chain couples TRBV28 to TRBJ2-2; D is uncertain. Trimming removed 6 bases at V and 7 bases at J, with 9 bases between. Germline CDR1 is MDHEN and CDR2 is SYDVKM. The CDR3 contains 12 residues. The CDR3 sequence is CASSSPSGELFF. CDR3 in DNA: TGTGCCAGCAGCTCACCTAGCGGGGAGCTGTTTTTT.

The genes are TRBV10-3 and TRBJ1-2, with TRBD1 identical over 7 bases. The germline V gene encodes CDR1 ENHRY and CDR2 SYGVKD. V lost 5 bases and J lost 7; bases outside the gene matches: 10. This CDR3 comprises 14 residues. This chain's CDR3 is CAISTSGGRGGYTF. DNA of the CDR3: TGTGCCATCAGTACCTCAGGGGGGCGGGGTGGCTACACCTTC.

This chain connects TRBV13 to TRBJ2-2, with 12 bases matching TRBD2. This CDR3 is built from 16 residues. J was trimmed by 6 bases and V by 5 bases; bases with no gene match: 7. Germline values: CDR1 PRHDT, CDR2 FYEKMQ (reference sequence). As DNA, the CDR3 is TGTGCCAGCAGCCCCAGACTAGCGGGAGAGGCCGGGGAGCTGTTTTTT. It codes for CASSPRLAGEAGELFF.

The chain combines TRBV30 with TRBJ1-1; no clear D. Germline V lookup: CDR1 GTSNPN, CDR2 SVGIG (reference sequence). The CDR3 is 13 amino acids. Trimming shortened V by 4 bases and J by 7 bases, and 16 bases separated the two germline ends. The CDR3 here is CAWTRGGSDEAFF. The CDR3 DNA is TGTGCCTGGACCAGAGGAGGCTCCGATGAAGCTTTCTTT.

V usage is TRBV9 and J usage is TRBJ2-1; 7 positions agree with TRBD2. Germline values: CDR1 SGDLS, CDR2 YYNGEE. V lost 4 bases to trimming and J lost 6 bases; unmatched junction nucleotides: 10. The CDR3 sequence is 15 residues long. CDR3 loop: CASSPILGEGNEQFF. The DNA of the CDR3 is TGTGCCAGCAGCCCCATCCTAGGGGAGGGCAATGAGCAGTTCTTC.

V gene TRBV25-1 combines with J gene TRBJ1-1; D gene unclear. V was shortened by 0 bases and J by 10 bases, with 18 bases between the two germline ends. The germline V gene has CDR1 MGHDK and CDR2 SYGVNS. The CDR3 covers 15 residues. CDR3 loop: CASSEYPSTAEAAFF. DNA for the CDR3: TGTGCCAGCAGTGAATATCCTTCAACGGCCGAGGCAGCTTTCTTT.

V and J are TRBV11-1 and TRBJ1-6; D gene ambiguous. From germline, CDR1 is SGHAT and CDR2 FQDESV (reference sequence). V was pared by 3 bases and J by 8 bases, with 11 bases between. This CDR3 is 14 amino acids long. The CDR3 DNA is TGTGCCAGCAGCTTTATTGACGCGGATTCACCCCTCCACTTT. Its translation: CASSFIDADSPLHF.

The J gene is TRBJ1-1, the V gene TRBV6-4, with D maybe TRBD1 (6 bases). The CDR3 runs to 19 residues. CDR1 and CDR2 (germline): MRHNA, SNTAGT. Trimming removed 0 bases at V and 2 bases at J, with 22 bases between. The CDR3 region has the DNA TGTGCCAGCAGTGACTCAAGGGGGGGCCAGCATGGTGGTAACACTGAAGCTTTCTTT. Translated, it gives CASSDSRGGQHGGNTEAFF.